This T cell receptor (beta chain) came from a study of cytomegalovirus exposure and HLA in healthy donors. With 6 bases removed from V and 0 bases from J, the gap between germline ends came to 12 bases. This CDR3 comprises 14 residues. The germline gives CDR1 MNHEY, CDR2 SMNVEV (reference sequence). Sequencing was performed with immunoSEQ multiplex PCR; in TCRdb, only in-frame clones are kept and a portion is missing. The data show a few hundred thousand clones, roughly 90% seen once. Overall study findings and caveats: Listed as cytomegalovirus-associated were 150 to 200 TCR beta chains. In the roughly 120 validation repertoires, about 95% of cluster scores exceeded 0, per a later analysis. Reports indicated that the classifier achieved high specificity and sensitivity in diagnosing cytomegalovirus status. Most TCRs appeared rarely, but some public TCRs recurred in many donors.

Points on this clone: As yet, its antigen is unknown.

The clonotype originates from a man between 25 and 39 years old in good health and CMV-seronegative. The V call is TRBV27, the J call TRBJ2-7; tentative D call: TRBD1 (6 bases). The sequenced sample was PBMCs. CDR3 in DNA: TGTGCCAGCAGGATACAACAGGGCTCCTACGAGCAGTACTTC. Residues: CASRIQQGSYEQYF.